Below are 12 T cell receptor beta chains sequenced from a single sample in a study of T cell responses to AZD1222 COVID-19 vaccine. Produced via immunoSEQ multiplex PCR; TCRdb's table is partial and in-frame only. In the table there are 120,000 or so clones, roughly 90% of which are singletons. Sequenced material: peripheral blood, taken on day 0 of AZD1222 vaccination. The receptor set was obtained from an adult in good health.

The chain recombines TRBV3-1 (or the pseudogene TRBV3-2) with TRBJ2-3, with 7 positions matching TRBD1. Trimming at V came to 3 bases and at J to 5 bases, leaving 5 bases not matched to a gene. The CDR3 contains 14 residues. Germline V CDR1 and CDR2: LGHDT, YNNKEL (reference sequence). CDR3 bases: TGTGCCAGCAGCCAGACCGGGACAGAAGATACGCAGTATTTT. It encodes CASSQTGTEDTQYF.

The chain is built from TRBV21-1 and TRBJ2-7. TRBV21-1 is classified as a pseudogene. The CDR3 runs to 11 residues. Written as DNA, the CDR3 is TGTGCCAGCAGCAAATCCTACGAGCAGTACTTC. As protein: CASSKSYEQYF.

This clone showed up just a few times. J is TRBJ2-3 and V is TRBV6-4; 12 nucleotides agree with TRBD2. Trimming cost V 0 bases and J 4 bases; bases outside gene matches: 5. The germline gives CDR1 MRHNA, CDR2 SNTAGT. This CDR3 is built from 17 residues. The DNA for the CDR3 is TGTGCCAGCAGTGACTCCGCTAGCGGGGGGGCCGCAGATACGCAGTATTTT. This codes for CASSDSASGGAADTQYF.

This chain links TRBV19 with TRBJ1-5, with 8 nucleotides matching TRBD1. Germline CDR1 LNHDA, CDR2 SQIVND (reference sequence). The V gene end was trimmed by 5 bases and the J gene end by 5 bases; junction bases not matched to a gene: 8. CDR3 length: 15 amino acids. The CDR3 loop is CASSLGQGRYQPQHF. The CDR3 region has the DNA TGTGCCAGTAGTCTCGGACAGGGCCGTTATCAGCCCCAGCATTTT.

This chain uses TRBV10-3 with TRBJ1-1; D is unclear. This CDR3 region has 14 residues. V dropped 6 bases and J dropped 1 base, with 12 bases sitting between them. Germline lookup yields CDR1 ENHRY and CDR2 SYGVKD. The DNA of the CDR3 is TGTGCCATCAGGGATACACGGGGGAACACTGAAGCTTTCTTT. Translated, it gives CAIRDTRGNTEAFF.

This chain connects TRBV12-5 to TRBJ1-6; D ambiguous. The CDR3 length is 15 residues. V was pared by 2 bases and J by 7 bases, with 12 bases between. Germline V gene data show CDR1 as LGHNT and CDR2 as FRNRAP. CDR3 bases: TGTGCTAGTGGTTTGACTACAAGGCGGAATTCACCCCTCCACTTT. This translates into CASGLTTRRNSPLHF.

V is TRBV19 and J is TRBJ1-2; possible D gene TRBD1, 6 bases. The CDR3 extends over 15 amino acids. The V gene's germline CDR1 is LNHDA and CDR2 SQIVND (reference sequence). Deletions cut 3 bases from V and 6 bases from J, with 17 bases between. CDR3 loop: CASSIWGRQTNGYTF. As DNA, the CDR3 is TGTGCCAGTAGTATCTGGGGGCGGCAGACCAATGGCTACACCTTC.

The rearrangement joins TRBV6-5 to TRBJ1-5; no clear D gene. The CDR3 totals 13 residues. The V and J ends lost 4 bases and 4 bases respectively, with 8 bases between them. Germline assignment: CDR1 MNHEY and CDR2 SVGAGI. The CDR3 spells CASSSDVNQPQHF. As DNA, the CDR3 is TGTGCCAGCAGTTCGGACGTGAATCAGCCCCAGCATTTT.

The chain couples TRBV28 to TRBJ2-7; D uncertain. V lost 10 bases and J 6 bases, leaving 13 bases between the germline ends. The CDR3 loop spans 11 amino acids. Germline lookup yields CDR1 MDHEN and CDR2 SYDVKM. In DNA, the CDR3 is TGTGCCACCAGCCGCCCTCTCGAGCAGTACTTC. Encoded protein: CATSRPLEQYF.

The chain couples TRBV15 to TRBJ2-2; D remains unclear. Germline values: CDR1 LNHNV, CDR2 YYDKDF (reference sequence). Trimming removed 0 bases from V and 7 bases from J, with 6 bases in between. This CDR3 region has 13 residues. The CDR3 nucleotides read TGTGCCACCAGCAGAGATCTTGGCGGGGAGCTGTTTTTT. It yields the protein CATSRDLGGELFF.

The J gene is TRBJ2-3, the V gene TRBV5-1, with 12 bases matching TRBD2. CDR1 SGHRS and CDR2 YFSETQ come from the germline V gene. Trimming at V came to 3 bases and at J to 6 bases, leaving 5 bases not matched to a gene. The CDR3 runs to 15 residues. This chain's CDR3 is CASSSGLAGVDTQYF. CDR3 DNA: TGCGCCAGCAGCTCGGGACTAGCGGGTGTGGATACGCAGTATTTT.

The CDR3 sequence is CASSNTGEGGPQHF. Written as DNA, the CDR3 is TGTGCCAGCAGTAACACAGGGGAAGGAGGGCCCCAGCATTTT. The chain couples TRBV6-2 or TRBV6-3 to TRBJ1-5; 7 bases align to TRBD1. This CDR3 spans 14 amino acids. V dropped 5 bases and J dropped 9; count of bases not matched to a gene: 10. Per the germline V gene, CDR1 is MNHEY and CDR2 is SVGEGT.